The clone carrying this TCR beta chain was seen more than once but under ten times. The data belong to a study of blood T cell repertoires in COVID-19. Study background: The origin of the acute and convalescent COVID-19 samples was the United States, Italy and Spain. PBMCs, B-cell-depleted T cells, or T cells provided the cDNA or gDNA that made up the material.

In the original analysis: Amplified reference gene primers provided the basis for estimating nucleated cell counts. Clones were read by immunoSEQ multiplex PCR, and TCRdb kept only the in-frame ones, dropping some. V, J and clone size derive from that table, while D and trimming were established from the DNA sequence. The table includes a few hundred thousand clones, 70% to 90% detected once. Germline V gene data show CDR1 as SGHDT and CDR2 as YYEEEE. Trimming removed 4 bases at V and 1 base at J, with 6 bases between. The CDR3 is made up of 13 amino acids. The clonotype originates from a human donor in a cohort sampled during active COVID-19. This chain links TRBV5-6 with TRBJ1-5; no firm D call. The sample taken for sequencing was peripheral blood. The CDR3 region is CASSLQSNQPQHF. In nucleotides, the CDR3 is TGTGCCAGCAGCCTACAGAGCAATCAGCCCCAGCATTTT.